The rows below give T cell receptor beta chains drawn from one sample of a study of Graves' ophthalmopathy and Graves' hyperthyroidism. One entry per CDR3 protein results from TCRdb running MiXCR on the multiplex PCR reads. The sample gives approximately 210,000 distinct CDR3 sequences, 29% of which show up once; 9.1% is in the top ten. Sequencing was carried out using peripheral blood. The receptor source for this set is a middle-aged man with Graves' ophthalmopathy. CDR3s include the opening cysteine and the closing phenylalanine or tryptophan. D genes are given only for firm matches. Where a row states a size, it is once, few, many or the class of an expanded clone; other rows omit it.

J gene,CDR3 length,clone size,D gene,V gene,CDR3 DNA,CDR3 protein
TRBJ2-7,17,NA,TRBD2,TRBV15,TGTGCCACCAGTCGCGGACTAGCGGGAGAACAGTCCTACGAGCAGTACTTC,CATSRGLAGEQSYEQYF
TRBJ1-5,14,many,NA,TRBV5-1,TGCGCCAGCAGCTTGAGGTCGGACAATCAGCCCCAGCATTTT,CASSLRSDNQPQHF
TRBJ2-2,13,many,TRBD2,TRBV5-1,TGCGCCAGCCACCCGGCTAGCGGAAGGGAGCTGTTTTTT,CASHPASGRELFF
TRBJ2-5,14,many,NA,TRBV7-2,TGTGCCAGCAGCTTAGTGGACAATCAAGAGACCCAGTACTTC,CASSLVDNQETQYF
TRBJ2-7,13,NA,NA,TRBV10-3,TGTGCCATCAGTGCATCCAGGGACCACGAGCAGTACTTC,CAISASRDHEQYF
TRBJ1-2,14,NA,NA,TRBV6-5,TGTGCCAGCAGTTACGGCCAGCCGTCCTATGGCTACACCTTC,CASSYGQPSYGYTF
TRBJ2-5,14,many,TRBD1,TRBV7-8,TGTGCCAGCAGCCATTCGACAGGGAGCGAGACCCAGTACTTC,CASSHSTGSETQYF
TRBJ1-1,11,many,NA,TRBV5-1,TGCGCCAGCAGCTTGGGACCTGAAGCTTTCTTT,CASSLGPEAFF
TRBJ1-1,14,many,NA,TRBV19,TGTGCCAGTAGTAGTACACCCGCGGGCACTGAAGCTTTCTTT,CASSSTPAGTEAFF
TRBJ1-6,13,many,NA,TRBV7-9,TGTGCCAGCAGACGGGATCCAAATTCACCCCTCCACTTT,CASRRDPNSPLHF
TRBJ1-2,17,many,NA,TRBV27,TGTGCCAGCAGCCGATTTACGACAGGTCTTAAAGAGGATGGCTACACCTTC,CASSRFTTGLKEDGYTF
TRBJ2-7,17,many,TRBD2,TRBV4-3,TGCGCCAGCAGCCAACAATCTAGCGGGAGCCCTTCCTACGAGCAGTACTTC,CASSQQSSGSPSYEQYF
TRBJ2-7,14,many,TRBD1,TRBV12-3/TRBV12-4,TGTGCCAGCAGACCGGGACAGGGCACCTACGAGCAGTACTTC,CASRPGQGTYEQYF
TRBJ1-1,14,NA,NA,TRBV12-3/TRBV12-4,TGTGCCAGCAGTTTAGCGCTGCAGAACACTGAAGCTTTCTTT,CASSLALQNTEAFF
TRBJ1-6,13,many,NA,TRBV6-1,TGTGCCAGCAGTGAAGAGGGGAATTCACCCCTCCACTTT,CASSEEGNSPLHF
TRBJ2-7,18,many,NA,TRBV10-3,TGTGCCATCAGTGTGGGGAGCTTAATCTTCGGGGTATCCTACGAGCAGTACTTC,CAISVGSLIFGVSYEQYF
TRBJ2-7,11,many,NA,TRBV29-1,TGCAGCGTTGATAGGGTGGGGGAGCAGTACTTC,CSVDRVGEQYF
TRBJ1-6,16,many,TRBD1,TRBV12-3/TRBV12-4,TGTGCCAGCATGTCGCGACCGGGGACAGGGAATTCACCCCTCCACTTT,CASMSRPGTGNSPLHF
TRBJ2-5,15,NA,NA,TRBV20-1,TGCAGTGCTAGAGATGGGGATAGCGGACAAGAGACCCAGTACTTC,CSARDGDSGQETQYF
TRBJ1-6,13,NA,NA,TRBV12-3/TRBV12-4,TGTGCCAGCAGAAGGGGGTTTAATTCACCCCTCCACTTT,CASRRGFNSPLHF
TRBJ1-1,15,NA,TRBD1,TRBV28,TGTGCCAGCCGGGACAGGGGCCCTCTGAACACTGAAGCTTTCTTT,CASRDRGPLNTEAFF
TRBJ2-5,13,many,NA,TRBV28,TGTGCCAGCAGTCCTCGGACAGAAGAGACCCAGTACTTC,CASSPRTEETQYF
TRBJ1-2,14,NA,NA,TRBV7-9,TGTGCCAGCAGGGACGGCCTCTTACGCTATGGCTACACCTTC,CASRDGLLRYGYTF
TRBJ2-7,18,many,TRBD2,TRBV20-1,TGCAGTGCTAGAGAGGCTAGCGGGAGGGTTGACGGCTCCTACGAGCAGTACTTC,CSAREASGRVDGSYEQYF
TRBJ2-2,15,NA,NA,TRBV28,TGTGCCAGCAGTTTATGGAGCCTTAACACCGGGGAGCTGTTTTTT,CASSLWSLNTGELFF
TRBJ1-5,14,many,TRBD1,TRBV12-3/TRBV12-4,TGTGCCAGCAGACAGGGACAGAGTAATCAGCCCCAGCATTTT,CASRQGQSNQPQHF
TRBJ2-7,15,many,TRBD2,TRBV6-4,TGTGCCAGCAGTGCCACTAGCGGGAGCGGGGGCCAGCAGTACTTC,CASSATSGSGGQQYF
TRBJ2-5,17,NA,NA,TRBV11-2,TGTGCCAGCAGCTTAGACTCCGGGACGGGACCTTGGGAGACCCAGTACTTC,CASSLDSGTGPWETQYF
TRBJ2-7,15,many,TRBD1,TRBV12-3/TRBV12-4,TGTGCCAGCAGTAAGTTCGGGACAGGGGACTACGAGCAGTACTTC,CASSKFGTGDYEQYF
TRBJ1-1,13,NA,TRBD1,TRBV6-5,TGTGCCAGCAGTTACAGGGGGCGGGCTGAAGCTTTCTTT,CASSYRGRAEAFF
TRBJ1-4,14,many,NA,TRBV27,TGTGCCAGCAGTTTAGGGGGAGTCGGGGAAAAACTGTTTTTT,CASSLGGVGEKLFF
TRBJ2-7,12,NA,NA,TRBV6-1,TGTGCCAGCAGCCCTTCGACTTTCGAGCAGTACTTC,CASSPSTFEQYF
TRBJ1-1,17,many,TRBD1,TRBV7-2,TGTGCCAGCACATTGGGCGCGGGACAGGGGTTTTTCACTGAAGCTTTCTTT,CASTLGAGQGFFTEAFF
TRBJ1-5,16,NA,TRBD1,TRBV11-2,TGTGCCAGCAGCCCACGGGACAGGGGGGGCAATCAGCCCCAGCATTTT,CASSPRDRGGNQPQHF
TRBJ1-2,16,NA,NA,TRBV10-3,TGTGCCCCCAAGTTATGGGCAGTTCGAGATTACTATGGCTACACCTTC,CAPKLWAVRDYYGYTF
TRBJ1-5,14,many,NA,TRBV9,TGTGCCAGCACCCAGGGGCCTAGCAATCAGCCCCAGCATTTT,CASTQGPSNQPQHF
TRBJ2-7,13,many,NA,TRBV30,TGTGCCTGGAGTGTCCTAGACATTGGCGAGCAGTACTTC,CAWSVLDIGEQYF
TRBJ1-1,16,NA,NA,TRBV12-3/TRBV12-4,TGTGCCAGCAGGGGATCAAGGGGGGATTTGAACACTGAAGCTTTCTTT,CASRGSRGDLNTEAFF
TRBJ2-4,17,many,TRBD2,TRBV11-2,TGTGCCAGCAGCAAAGACCCCATACTAAGCGGGAGTTACATTCAGTACTTC,CASSKDPILSGSYIQYF
TRBJ2-2,13,many,NA,TRBV11-2,TGTGCCAGCAGCTTAGGGTATCCTGGGGAGCTGTTTTTT,CASSLGYPGELFF
TRBJ1-1,14,NA,NA,TRBV12-3/TRBV12-4,TGTGCCAGCAGTTTGACAGTCGGGAACACTGAAGCTTTCTTT,CASSLTVGNTEAFF
TRBJ2-5,16,few,NA,TRBV9,TGTGCCAGCAGCCCCCAGGGAGGGGGGGCTCAAGAGACCCAGTACTTC,CASSPQGGGAQETQYF
TRBJ1-1,17,many,NA,TRBV6-4,TGTGCCAGCAGACCCCTCGCGAGGAGATATAGGAACACTGAAGCTTTCTTT,CASRPLARRYRNTEAFF
TRBJ2-7,15,NA,NA,TRBV6-1,TGTGCCAGCAGTGAAACGGGCGCCGGGGGCTACGAGCAGTACTTC,CASSETGAGGYEQYF
TRBJ1-1,14,many,NA,TRBV27,TGTGCCAGCAGCTCAATTGGGGGAGGCACTGAAGCTTTCTTT,CASSSIGGGTEAFF
TRBJ2-5,13,many,NA,TRBV10-1,TGCGCCAGCAGTGACCCCCGGGGGGAGACCCAGTACTTC,CASSDPRGETQYF
TRBJ2-7,15,many,NA,TRBV5-1,TGCGCCAGCAGCTTAGCGGCGAGGAGCTCCTACGAGCAGTACTTC,CASSLAARSSYEQYF
TRBJ1-5,13,many,TRBD1,TRBV12-3/TRBV12-4,TGTGCCAGCAGACAGGGGGAATTCCAGCCCCAGCATTTT,CASRQGEFQPQHF